The T cell receptor (beta chain) described here comes from a study of blood T cell repertoires in COVID-19 (dated by TCRdb to the early 2020s). In the study overall: Samples covering the acute and convalescent phases of COVID-19 were provided by collaborators in the United States, Italy and Spain. The material from the prospective study consisted of cDNA or gDNA derived from T cells, B-cell-depleted T cells, or PBMCs. Deeply sampled blood TCRbeta repertoires from subjects exposed to, actively infected with, or recovered from COVID-19 were included in the dataset. The repertoires were released in a freely available public database meant as a resource for research on the immune response to SARS-CoV-2. Samples were obtained from the ongoing ImmuneRACE study (first 160 participants) and from some 1,300 subjects provided by 6 global collaborators. Nearly every sample came with metadata listing a de-identified subject ID, COVID-19 status, age in years and sex. Where HLA class I and class II types were available, the types were taken from metadata supplied by the sample provider, not from assay-based typing. The investigation overall reported the following: The amount of clinical and demographic metadata varied by source and participant and was provided uncurated.

This clone is a singleton in its sample. The antigen it binds to is not known. No base qualities exist here, and no much larger clone lies one base off it. TCRbeta CDR3 regions were amplified from genomic DNA using the immunoSEQ Assay, a bias-controlled multiplex PCR. Per the authors' processing: Within the assay, amplification of reference gene primers was used to estimate how many nucleated cells each sample contained. To quantify the absolute abundance of each unique TCRbeta CDR3 rearrangement, sequence reads were collapsed and filtered. For each sample, productive Simpson clonality was calculated as the square root of Simpson's diversity index over productive rearrangements. TCRdb's version of the immuneACCESS table is confined to in-frame rearrangements and falls short of the full clone set. An unresolved V gene accounts for under half of the shortfall where checked; the remainder is of unknown origin. Clone size and the V and J calls come from that table; the DNA yielded D and trimming. The sample table records about 370,000 clones; 85% to 90% of these occur just once. Approximately 1% of the sample is in the top ten clones.

Participants in the prospective study were enrolled through a virtual design, were aged about 18 to 100 years, and lived in roughly 24 United States geographic areas. In the prospective study, participants were assigned to cohorts based on the clinical history participants reported in a screening survey and a study questionnaire. Recovered participants in ImmuneRACE Cohort 3 were defined by two consecutive negative NP/OP PCR tests, clearance by a healthcare professional, or resolution of symptoms. In the prospective study, whole blood, serum and a nasopharyngeal or oropharyngeal swab were collected from each participant by mobile phlebotomists. Prospective study participants could optionally give additional blood draws and questionnaires over an approximately 2-month period. Prospective study blood samples were shipped either frozen or at room temperature before DNA extraction. CDR1 LNHDA and CDR2 SQIVND were looked up in the germline V gene (reference sequence). The germline V and J ends show losses of 9 bases and 2 bases respectively, and no gene match explains 13 bases of the junction. The CDR3 spans 16 residues, from the cysteine through the phenylalanine. Just the 48-base CDR3 DNA is kept, in frame starting at base 1.

The source of this sequence is a man between 18 and 35 years old who had recovered from COVID-19. Rearrangement joined TRBV19 to TRBJ1-5, with 7 middle bases fitting TRBD1. The sample comprised PBMCs or T cells enriched from blood (not recorded which). The CDR3 region has the sequence CASGLKKGAGNQPQHF. In nucleotides, the sequence is TGTGCCAGCGGCCTAAAGAAGGGGGCTGGCAATCAGCCCCAGCATTTT.